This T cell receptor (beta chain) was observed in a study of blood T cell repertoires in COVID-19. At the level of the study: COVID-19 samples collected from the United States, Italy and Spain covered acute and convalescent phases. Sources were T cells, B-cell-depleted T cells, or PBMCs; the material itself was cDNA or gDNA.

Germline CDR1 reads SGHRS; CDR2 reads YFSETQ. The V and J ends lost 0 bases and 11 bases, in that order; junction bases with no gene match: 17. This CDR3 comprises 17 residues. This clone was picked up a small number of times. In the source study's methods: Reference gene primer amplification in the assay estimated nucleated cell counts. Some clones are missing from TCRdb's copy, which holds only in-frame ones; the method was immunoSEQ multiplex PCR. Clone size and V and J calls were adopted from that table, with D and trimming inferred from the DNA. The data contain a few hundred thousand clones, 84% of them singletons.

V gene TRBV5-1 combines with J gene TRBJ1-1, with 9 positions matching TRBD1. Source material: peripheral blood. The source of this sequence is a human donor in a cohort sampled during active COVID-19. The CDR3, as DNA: TGCGCCAGCAGCTTGGTAACAGGGGGCCCCGATACACTTATTGCTTTCTTT. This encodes CASSLVTGGPDTLIAFF.